This T cell receptor beta chain is from a study of OX40 agonist ivuxolimab in advanced cancers. The CDR3 consists of 17 residues. Unmatched junction bases numbered 11, after V lost 4 bases and J lost 3 bases. Germline CDR1 and CDR2: SNHLY and FYNNEI. The table came from immunoSEQ multiplex PCR; TCRdb's copy has only in-frame clones and leaves some out. The table lists around 10,000 clones, roughly 78% of them singletons, with less than 25% in the top ten. The chain is built from TRBV2 and TRBJ1-4, with TRBD1 identical over 7 bases. The clonotype comes from an adult with an advanced solid tumor such as melanoma, head and neck, liver or kidney cancer. The source material was CD4+ or CD8+ T cells sorted from blood, sampled in a trial of the OX40 agonist ivuxolimab. CDR3 DNA sequence: TGTGCCAGCAGTGGAGGGACAGAACGCGACTCTAATGAAAAACTGTTTTTT. Residues: CASSGGTERDSNEKLFF.